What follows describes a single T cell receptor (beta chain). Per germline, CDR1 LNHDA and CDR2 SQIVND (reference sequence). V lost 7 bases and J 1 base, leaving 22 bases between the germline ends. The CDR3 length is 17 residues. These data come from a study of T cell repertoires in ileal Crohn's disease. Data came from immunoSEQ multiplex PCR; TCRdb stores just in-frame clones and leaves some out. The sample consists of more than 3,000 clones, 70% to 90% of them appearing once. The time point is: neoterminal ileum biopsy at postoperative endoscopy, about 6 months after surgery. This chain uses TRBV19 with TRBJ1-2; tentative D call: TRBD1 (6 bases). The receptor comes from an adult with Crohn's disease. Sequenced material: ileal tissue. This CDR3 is CASKPRDTGRHNYGYTF. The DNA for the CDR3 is TGTGCCAGTAAGCCAAGGGACACCGGCCGACATAACTATGGCTACACCTTC.